Listed below are T cell receptor beta chains from one sample, sequenced in a study of cytomegalovirus exposure and HLA in healthy donors. Some clones are missing from TCRdb's copy, which holds only in-frame ones; the method was immunoSEQ multiplex PCR. Of roughly 190,000 clones in the sample, around a tenth were seen once. Sequences were obtained from PBMCs. These receptor sequences come from a woman younger than 45 in good health and CMV-seropositive. CDR3s include the opening cysteine and the closing phenylalanine or tryptophan. A D gene is named only where the DNA matches it firmly. The size of a clone is reported for some rows only, either as once, few or many, or as a class for expanded clones.

size	V	D	J	CDR3	DNA
NA	TRBV4-1	NA	TRBJ2-1	CASSQVDILSYNEQFF	TGCGCCAGCAGCCAAGTGGACATCCTCTCCTACAATGAGCAGTTCTTC
few	TRBV2	TRBD1	TRBJ1-2	CASSVRDRDGYTF	TGTGCCAGCAGTGTCCGGGACAGGGATGGCTACACCTTC
NA	TRBV4-2	NA	TRBJ2-4	CASSQEKLWSKNIQYF	TGTGCCAGCAGCCAAGAAAAGCTCTGGTCCAAAAACATTCAGTACTTC
few	TRBV29-1	TRBD2	TRBJ2-2	CSVGSGTGELFF	TGCAGCGTGGGTAGCGGGACCGGGGAGCTGTTTTTT
few	TRBV21-1	NA	TRBJ1-1	CASRGTGGGDTEAFF	TGTGCCAGCAGGGGGACAGGGGGAGGGGACACTGAAGCTTTCTTT
NA	TRBV11-3	TRBD1	TRBJ2-1	CASSFAGTGVGEQFF	TGTGCCAGCAGCTTCGCCGGGACAGGGGTTGGTGAGCAGTTCTTC
few	TRBV5-1	TRBD2	TRBJ2-1	CASSLVSGSSYNEQFF	TGCGCCAGCAGCTTGGTAAGCGGGAGTTCTTACAATGAGCAGTTCTTC
few	TRBV30	NA	TRBJ1-1	CAWSVLDQTEAFF	TGTGCCTGGAGTGTACTAGATCAGACCGAAGCTTTCTTT
NA	TRBV12-5	TRBD1	TRBJ2-3	CASGTGQHSTDTQYF	TGTGCTAGCGGAACGGGACAGCATAGCACAGATACGCAGTATTTT
NA	TRBV15	TRBD1	TRBJ2-7	CATSRTGAFSYEQYF	TGTGCCACCAGCAGGACAGGGGCTTTCTCCTACGAGCAGTACTTC
few	TRBV6-1	NA	TRBJ1-2	CASSEQLDGYTF	TGTGCCAGCAGTGAACAGTTGGATGGCTACACCTTC
NA	TRBV5-1	TRBD1	TRBJ1-3	CASSTTGGGNTIYF	TGCGCCAGCAGCACCACAGGGGGTGGAAACACCATATATTTT
NA	TRBV9	TRBD2	TRBJ2-3	CASSADGAGGTDTQYF	TGTGCCAGCAGCGCAGATGGGGCGGGAGGCACAGATACGCAGTATTTT
few	TRBV19	NA	TRBJ2-7	CASSMDSGIPYEQYF	TGTGCCAGTAGTATGGATAGCGGAATCCCCTACGAGCAGTACTTC